A selection of T cell receptor beta chains follows, all from one sample in a study of T-cell memory formation after mild COVID-19. TCRdb re-called the 5' RACE reads with MiXCR, one entry per CDR3 protein. The sample lists 150,000 or so distinct CDR3 sequences, about 9.9% occurring once. The sample was PBMCs or a T cell subset sorted from them (not recorded which). The receptors were gathered from a young man who had mild COVID-19 (a few samples of this study predate the infection). Cell type and time point are not known. CDR3s include the opening cysteine and the closing phenylalanine or tryptophan. The D gene is left open where the match is weak. The listing skips clone size in some rows; elsewhere it reads once, few, many or a size class.

v_gene: TRBV4-3; d_gene: TRBD1; abundance: few; j_gene: TRBJ2-5; CDR3nt: TGCGCCAGCAGCCATAGACAGGGGAAAGGGGAGACCCAGTACTTC; CDR3aa: CASSHRQGKGETQYF
v_gene: TRBV28; d_gene: NA; abundance: NA; j_gene: TRBJ1-2; CDR3nt: TGTGCCAGCAGTAGAGAAGGGGGATACTATGGCTACACCTTC; CDR3aa: CASSREGGYYGYTF
v_gene: TRBV7-2; d_gene: NA; abundance: many; j_gene: TRBJ1-5; CDR3nt: TGTGCCAGCAGCTCGCGGGGGGGAAATCAGCCCCAGCATTTT; CDR3aa: CASSSRGGNQPQHF
v_gene: TRBV12-3/TRBV12-4; d_gene: NA; abundance: few; j_gene: TRBJ2-2; CDR3nt: TGTGCCAGCAGTTTAAACAGCCGGAGCACCGGGGAGCTGTTTTTT; CDR3aa: CASSLNSRSTGELFF
v_gene: TRBV7-2; d_gene: TRBD1; abundance: many; j_gene: TRBJ1-1; CDR3nt: TGTGCCAGCAGCTGGGGACAGGCGAACACTGAAGCTTTCTTT; CDR3aa: CASSWGQANTEAFF
v_gene: TRBV12-3/TRBV12-4; d_gene: NA; abundance: few; j_gene: TRBJ2-7; CDR3nt: TGTGCCAGCACAGTTTACGGGTCCTCCTACGAGCAGTACTTC; CDR3aa: CASTVYGSSYEQYF
v_gene: TRBV19; d_gene: NA; abundance: few; j_gene: TRBJ1-2; CDR3nt: TGTGCCAGTAGTACAGGGGCTAACTATGGCTACACCTTC; CDR3aa: CASSTGANYGYTF
v_gene: TRBV6-5; d_gene: TRBD1; abundance: few; j_gene: TRBJ1-4; CDR3nt: TGTGCCAGCAGTTTTTCCCTGGGGACAGGGTTTGAAAAACTGTTTTTT; CDR3aa: CASSFSLGTGFEKLFF
v_gene: TRBV5-1; d_gene: TRBD2; abundance: few; j_gene: TRBJ2-7; CDR3nt: TGCGCCAGCAGCTTGGGTAGCGGGGGACCCTACGAGCAGTACTTC; CDR3aa: CASSLGSGGPYEQYF
v_gene: TRBV7-2; d_gene: NA; abundance: NA; j_gene: TRBJ1-4; CDR3nt: TGTGCCAGCAGCCCAAACCCGGGGAGGGAAAAACTGTTTTTT; CDR3aa: CASSPNPGREKLFF
v_gene: TRBV6-5; d_gene: NA; abundance: NA; j_gene: TRBJ2-7; CDR3nt: TGTGCCAGCAGTACCCGAGGCAGCATTAATGACGAGCAGTACTTC; CDR3aa: CASSTRGSINDEQYF
v_gene: TRBV4-3; d_gene: NA; abundance: NA; j_gene: TRBJ2-3; CDR3nt: TGCGCCAGCAGCCAAGATTCTGACGGCGGCTCGGGGCGCACAGATACGCAGTATTTT; CDR3aa: CASSQDSDGGSGRTDTQYF
v_gene: TRBV2; d_gene: NA; abundance: many; j_gene: TRBJ2-7; CDR3nt: TGTGCCAGCAGTCTTACCGAAAACTACGAGCAGTACTTC; CDR3aa: CASSLTENYEQYF
v_gene: TRBV5-8; d_gene: NA; abundance: NA; j_gene: TRBJ1-1; CDR3nt: TGTGCCAGCAGCTTGGGGCCTGGGGGACTAGAAGCTTTCTTT; CDR3aa: CASSLGPGGLEAFF
v_gene: TRBV15; d_gene: NA; abundance: NA; j_gene: TRBJ1-2; CDR3nt: TGTGCCACCAGCAGAGATTGGCAGGGCAATGGCTACACCTTC; CDR3aa: CATSRDWQGNGYTF
v_gene: TRBV24-1; d_gene: TRBD1; abundance: few; j_gene: TRBJ2-1; CDR3nt: TGTGCCACCAGTGAAACAGGGGTAGGGCAGTTCTTC; CDR3aa: CATSETGVGQFF
v_gene: TRBV15; d_gene: NA; abundance: many; j_gene: TRBJ2-5; CDR3nt: TGTGCCACCAGCAGCGACAGGGGAGGGGAGACCCAGTACTTC; CDR3aa: CATSSDRGGETQYF
v_gene: TRBV20-1; d_gene: NA; abundance: few; j_gene: TRBJ1-5; CDR3nt: TGCAGTGCTCAGCCAGGGGATGGGGGCAGTCAGCCCCAGCATTTT; CDR3aa: CSAQPGDGGSQPQHF
v_gene: TRBV18; d_gene: NA; abundance: few; j_gene: TRBJ2-3; CDR3nt: TGTGCCAGCTCACCCCTGGGGGGCTTCACAGATACGCAGTATTTT; CDR3aa: CASSPLGGFTDTQYF
v_gene: TRBV12-3/TRBV12-4; d_gene: NA; abundance: few; j_gene: TRBJ2-2; CDR3nt: TGTGCCAGCAGTTTCAGAGGGAACACCGGGGAGCTGTTTTTT; CDR3aa: CASSFRGNTGELFF
v_gene: TRBV30; d_gene: NA; abundance: few; j_gene: TRBJ1-6; CDR3nt: TGTGCCTGGAGTGAAGGGTTTTCACCCCTCCACTTT; CDR3aa: CAWSEGFSPLHF
v_gene: TRBV6-2/TRBV6-3; d_gene: TRBD1; abundance: few; j_gene: TRBJ2-5; CDR3nt: TGTGCCAGCAATGACAGGGGATTGAGGGAGACCCAGTACTTC; CDR3aa: CASNDRGLRETQYF
v_gene: TRBV2; d_gene: NA; abundance: many; j_gene: TRBJ1-2; CDR3nt: TGTGCCAGCAGTGATTCGGCTTACTATGGCTACACCTTC; CDR3aa: CASSDSAYYGYTF
v_gene: TRBV20-1; d_gene: TRBD1; abundance: NA; j_gene: TRBJ1-6; CDR3nt: TGCAGTGTTGACAGGGTGGTGGCACCCCTCCACTTT; CDR3aa: CSVDRVVAPLHF
v_gene: TRBV4-3; d_gene: NA; abundance: NA; j_gene: TRBJ2-3; CDR3nt: TGCGCCAGCAGCCAAGACCTCCCGGCGGGCACAGATACGCAGTATTTT; CDR3aa: CASSQDLPAGTDTQYF
v_gene: TRBV29-1; d_gene: NA; abundance: few; j_gene: TRBJ2-1; CDR3nt: TGCAGCGTTGTAGGGGGTCTTTCCTACAATGAGCAGTTCTTC; CDR3aa: CSVVGGLSYNEQFF
v_gene: TRBV6-5; d_gene: NA; abundance: few; j_gene: TRBJ1-6; CDR3nt: TGTGCCAGCAGACGCGATTCGAGCAATAATTCACCCCTCCACTTT; CDR3aa: CASRRDSSNNSPLHF
v_gene: TRBV3-1; d_gene: NA; abundance: few; j_gene: TRBJ1-1; CDR3nt: TGTGCCAGCAGCCGTTTAGGGGGCACTGAAGCTTTCTTT; CDR3aa: CASSRLGGTEAFF
v_gene: TRBV12-3/TRBV12-4; d_gene: TRBD1; abundance: NA; j_gene: TRBJ2-7; CDR3nt: TGTGCCAGCAGTTACGGACAGGGGGGAACCTACGAGCAGTACTTC; CDR3aa: CASSYGQGGTYEQYF
v_gene: TRBV7-3; d_gene: NA; abundance: NA; j_gene: TRBJ2-1; CDR3nt: TGTGCCAGCAGCCGAGAGACCGGCAATGAGCAGTTCTTC; CDR3aa: CASSRETGNEQFF
v_gene: TRBV5-1; d_gene: NA; abundance: NA; j_gene: TRBJ1-4; CDR3nt: TGCGCCAGCAGCCCCGCGGGACACCTTAATGAAAAACTGTTTTTT; CDR3aa: CASSPAGHLNEKLFF
v_gene: TRBV4-1; d_gene: NA; abundance: few; j_gene: TRBJ2-5; CDR3nt: TGCGCCAGCAGCCGAGGGGCGAGGGAGACCCAGTACTTC; CDR3aa: CASSRGARETQYF
v_gene: TRBV12-3/TRBV12-4; d_gene: NA; abundance: many; j_gene: TRBJ1-1; CDR3nt: TGTGCCAGCAACCGGGATGGGAGGGCTGAAGCTTTCTTT; CDR3aa: CASNRDGRAEAFF
v_gene: TRBV5-4; d_gene: NA; abundance: few; j_gene: TRBJ1-2; CDR3nt: TGTGCCAGCAGCTTTATTAGACTGGACGGCGCAGCTAACTATGGCTACACCTTC; CDR3aa: CASSFIRLDGAANYGYTF
v_gene: TRBV7-6; d_gene: TRBD1; abundance: NA; j_gene: TRBJ2-6; CDR3nt: TGTGCCAGCGGTCCGGGACAGACCTCTGGGGCCAACGTCCTGACTTTC; CDR3aa: CASGPGQTSGANVLTF
v_gene: TRBV7-9; d_gene: NA; abundance: many; j_gene: TRBJ2-3; CDR3nt: TGTGCCAGCAGCTTCTCTGCAAGGGGTGATACGCAGTATTTT; CDR3aa: CASSFSARGDTQYF
v_gene: TRBV7-3; d_gene: NA; abundance: NA; j_gene: TRBJ2-3; CDR3nt: TGTGCCAGCAGCTCAAGTTTAACAGATACGCAGTATTTT; CDR3aa: CASSSSLTDTQYF
v_gene: TRBV20-1; d_gene: TRBD1; abundance: NA; j_gene: TRBJ1-5; CDR3nt: TGCAGTGCTGGGACAGCTGGTCAGCCCCAGCATTTT; CDR3aa: CSAGTAGQPQHF
v_gene: TRBV10-3; d_gene: TRBD1; abundance: NA; j_gene: TRBJ2-1; CDR3nt: TGTGCCATCACCGGACAGGGGACGGATGAGCAGTTCTTC; CDR3aa: CAITGQGTDEQFF
v_gene: TRBV4-1; d_gene: NA; abundance: many; j_gene: TRBJ2-5; CDR3nt: TGCGCCAGCAGCCAAGATCAGGGCAGGAGGACCCAGTACTTC; CDR3aa: CASSQDQGRRTQYF
v_gene: TRBV7-2; d_gene: NA; abundance: many; j_gene: TRBJ1-6; CDR3nt: TGTGCCAGCAGCTTTCAGGGGAACTCACCCCTCCACTTT; CDR3aa: CASSFQGNSPLHF
v_gene: TRBV20-1; d_gene: NA; abundance: NA; j_gene: TRBJ2-3; CDR3nt: TGCAGTGCTAGAGACTGGGGAAGGGGTCCAGGAGATACGCAGTATTTT; CDR3aa: CSARDWGRGPGDTQYF
v_gene: TRBV5-1; d_gene: TRBD2; abundance: many; j_gene: TRBJ2-1; CDR3nt: TGCGCCAGCAGCTTGGATGCAGCGGGGGGAAATGAGCAGTTCTTC; CDR3aa: CASSLDAAGGNEQFF
v_gene: TRBV7-6; d_gene: NA; abundance: few; j_gene: TRBJ2-2; CDR3nt: TGTGCCAGCAGCTTAGCGTGGGGGCTGGGCGGGGAGCTGTTTTTT; CDR3aa: CASSLAWGLGGELFF
v_gene: TRBV6-2/TRBV6-3; d_gene: NA; abundance: NA; j_gene: TRBJ2-3; CDR3nt: TGTGCCAGCAGACGACGGGGGTACACAGATACGCAGTATTTT; CDR3aa: CASRRRGYTDTQYF
v_gene: TRBV20-1; d_gene: NA; abundance: few; j_gene: TRBJ1-5; CDR3nt: TGCAGTGCTGTCGGACAGATCAATCAGCCCCAGCATTTT; CDR3aa: CSAVGQINQPQHF
v_gene: TRBV6-1; d_gene: NA; abundance: NA; j_gene: TRBJ2-7; CDR3nt: TGTGCCAGCAGTGCACAGGGGAGGGAGCAGTACTTC; CDR3aa: CASSAQGREQYF
v_gene: TRBV2; d_gene: NA; abundance: NA; j_gene: TRBJ2-5; CDR3nt: TGTGCCAGCGCAAGGGGAACAGAGACCCAGTACTTC; CDR3aa: CASARGTETQYF
v_gene: TRBV3-1; d_gene: NA; abundance: few; j_gene: TRBJ2-7; CDR3nt: TGTGCCAGCAGCCCGGGCGCGAGGGCCTACGAGCAGTACTTC; CDR3aa: CASSPGARAYEQYF
v_gene: TRBV7-2; d_gene: NA; abundance: NA; j_gene: TRBJ1-2; CDR3nt: TGTGCCAGCAGCCGGGCCATTGGGGCCAACTATGGCTACACCTTC; CDR3aa: CASSRAIGANYGYTF
v_gene: TRBV7-3; d_gene: TRBD2; abundance: few; j_gene: TRBJ2-3; CDR3nt: TGTGCCAGCAGCTTATCTAGCGGGGGGGCAGATACGCAGTATTTT; CDR3aa: CASSLSSGGADTQYF
v_gene: TRBV10-2; d_gene: TRBD2; abundance: NA; j_gene: TRBJ2-3; CDR3nt: TGCGCCAGCAGTGATCCGGCTAGCGGGGTTTTATTAGATACGCAGTATTTT; CDR3aa: CASSDPASGVLLDTQYF
v_gene: TRBV4-1; d_gene: NA; abundance: few; j_gene: TRBJ1-2; CDR3nt: TGCGCCAGCAGCCAAGAAGAGATACTAAACTATGGCTACACCTTC; CDR3aa: CASSQEEILNYGYTF
v_gene: TRBV19; d_gene: NA; abundance: many; j_gene: TRBJ1-1; CDR3nt: TGTGCCAGTAGCCGACAGGTGAACACTGAAGCTTTCTTT; CDR3aa: CASSRQVNTEAFF
v_gene: TRBV5-1; d_gene: NA; abundance: few; j_gene: TRBJ1-2; CDR3nt: TGCGCCAGCAGCTTTGGGTCAGAAGATGGCTACACCTTC; CDR3aa: CASSFGSEDGYTF
v_gene: TRBV10-3; d_gene: TRBD1; abundance: few; j_gene: TRBJ1-4; CDR3nt: TGTGCCATCAGCTCCGGGACAGGGGATGAAAAACTGTTTTTT; CDR3aa: CAISSGTGDEKLFF
v_gene: TRBV4-3; d_gene: TRBD2; abundance: NA; j_gene: TRBJ2-5; CDR3nt: TGCGCCAGCAGCCAAGATGATCGGCGGGGGAAAGAGACCCAGTACTTC; CDR3aa: CASSQDDRRGKETQYF
v_gene: TRBV7-6; d_gene: TRBD2; abundance: NA; j_gene: TRBJ2-5; CDR3nt: TGTGCCAGCAGCTCCGTCGGCTCAGGCCAGCGGGGGACCCAGTACTTC; CDR3aa: CASSSVGSGQRGTQYF
v_gene: TRBV12-3/TRBV12-4; d_gene: NA; abundance: NA; j_gene: TRBJ2-1; CDR3nt: TGTGCCAGCAGTCCCCAGGGGGGCAATGAGCAGTTCTTC; CDR3aa: CASSPQGGNEQFF
v_gene: TRBV2; d_gene: TRBD2; abundance: NA; j_gene: TRBJ2-5; CDR3nt: TGTGCCAGCATGAGAGGCCCAGGAGCGGGGGAAGAGACCCAGTACTTC; CDR3aa: CASMRGPGAGEETQYF